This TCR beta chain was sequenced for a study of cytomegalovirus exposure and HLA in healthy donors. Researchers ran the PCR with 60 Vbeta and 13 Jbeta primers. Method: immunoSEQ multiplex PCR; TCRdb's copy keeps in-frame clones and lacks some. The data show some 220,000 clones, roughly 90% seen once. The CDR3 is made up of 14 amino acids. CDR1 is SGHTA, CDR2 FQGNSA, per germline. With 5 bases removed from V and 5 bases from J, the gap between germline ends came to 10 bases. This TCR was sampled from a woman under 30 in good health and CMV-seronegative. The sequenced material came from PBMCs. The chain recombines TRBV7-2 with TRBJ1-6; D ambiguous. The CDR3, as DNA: TGTGCCAGCAGCCCACAGAGAAATAATTCACCCCTCCACTTT. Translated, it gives CASSPQRNNSPLHF.